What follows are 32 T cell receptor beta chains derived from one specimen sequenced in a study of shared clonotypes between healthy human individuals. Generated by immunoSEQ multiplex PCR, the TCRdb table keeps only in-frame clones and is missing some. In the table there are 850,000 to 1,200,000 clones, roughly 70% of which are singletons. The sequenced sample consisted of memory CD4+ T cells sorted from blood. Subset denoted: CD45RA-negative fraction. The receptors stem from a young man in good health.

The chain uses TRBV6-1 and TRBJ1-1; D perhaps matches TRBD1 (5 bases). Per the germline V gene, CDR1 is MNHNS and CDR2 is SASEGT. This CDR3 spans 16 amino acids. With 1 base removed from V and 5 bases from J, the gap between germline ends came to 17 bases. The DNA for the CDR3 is TGTGCCAGCAGTGAAGGGACACACCTTATCGGTACTGAAGCTTTCTTT. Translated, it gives CASSEGTHLIGTEAFF.

The CDR3 loop is CASTAGDSRAFF. CDR3 sequence (DNA): TGTGCCAGCACCGCCGGGGACAGTCGAGCTTTCTTT. The chain is built from TRBV28 and TRBJ1-1; 7 nucleotides align to TRBD1. The CDR3 extends over 12 amino acids. V lost 7 bases and J lost 10; bases outside the gene matches: 9. Per the germline V gene, CDR1 is MDHEN and CDR2 is SYDVKM.

CDR3: CASSDRNYGYTF. CDR3 DNA: TGTGCCAGTTCGGACAGGAACTATGGCTACACCTTC. This chain links TRBV19 with TRBJ1-2, with 7 bases lining up with TRBD1. Per germline, CDR1 LNHDA and CDR2 SQIVND (reference sequence). V was clipped by 8 bases and J by 2 bases; unmatched bases: 2. The CDR3 has 12 residues.

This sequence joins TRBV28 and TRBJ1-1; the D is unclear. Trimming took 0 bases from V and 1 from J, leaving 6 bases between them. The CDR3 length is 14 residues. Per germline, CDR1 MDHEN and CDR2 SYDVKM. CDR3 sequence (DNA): TGTGCCAGCAGTTTATGGTCCGGGAACACTGAAGCTTTCTTT. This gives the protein CASSLWSGNTEAFF.

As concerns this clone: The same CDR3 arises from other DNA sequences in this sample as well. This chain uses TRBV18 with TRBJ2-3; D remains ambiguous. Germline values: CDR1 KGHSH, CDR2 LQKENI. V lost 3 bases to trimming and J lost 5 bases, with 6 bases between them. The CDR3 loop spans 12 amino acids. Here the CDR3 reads CASSPEGDTQYF. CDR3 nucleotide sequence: TGTGCCAGCTCACCTGAAGGAGATACGCAGTATTTT. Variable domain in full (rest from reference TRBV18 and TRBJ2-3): NAGVMQNPRHLVRRRGQEARLRCSPMKGHSHVYWYRQLPEEGLKFMVYLQKENIIDESGMPKERFSAEFPKEGPSILRIQQVVRGDSAAYFCASSPEGDTQYFGPGTRLTVL.

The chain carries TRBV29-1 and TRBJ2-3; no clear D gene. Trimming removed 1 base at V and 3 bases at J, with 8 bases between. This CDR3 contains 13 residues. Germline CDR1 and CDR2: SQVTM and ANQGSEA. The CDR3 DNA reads TGCAGCGTTGAAGGAATGATTACAGATACGCAGTATTTT. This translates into CSVEGMITDTQYF.

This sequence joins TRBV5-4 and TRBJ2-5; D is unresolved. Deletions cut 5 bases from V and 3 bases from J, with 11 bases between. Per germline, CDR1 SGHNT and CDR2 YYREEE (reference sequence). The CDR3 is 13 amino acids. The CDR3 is CASRRLDEETQYF. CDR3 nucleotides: TGTGCCAGCAGACGTCTAGACGAAGAGACCCAGTACTTC.

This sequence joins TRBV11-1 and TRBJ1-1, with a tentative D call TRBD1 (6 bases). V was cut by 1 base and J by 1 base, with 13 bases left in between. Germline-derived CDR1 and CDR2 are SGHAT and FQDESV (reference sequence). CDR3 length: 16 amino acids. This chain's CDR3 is CASSLDGTQRNTEAFF. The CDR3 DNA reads TGTGCCAGCAGCTTAGACGGGACACAAAGGAACACTGAAGCTTTCTTT.

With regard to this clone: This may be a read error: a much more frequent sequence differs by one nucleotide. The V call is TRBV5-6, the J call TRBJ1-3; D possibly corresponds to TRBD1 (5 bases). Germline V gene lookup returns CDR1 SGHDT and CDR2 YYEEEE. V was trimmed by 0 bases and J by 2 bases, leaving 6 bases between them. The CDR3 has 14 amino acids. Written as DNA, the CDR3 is TGTGCCAGCAGCTTGGAGGGGACTGGAAACACCATATATTTT. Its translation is CASSLEGTGNTIYF.

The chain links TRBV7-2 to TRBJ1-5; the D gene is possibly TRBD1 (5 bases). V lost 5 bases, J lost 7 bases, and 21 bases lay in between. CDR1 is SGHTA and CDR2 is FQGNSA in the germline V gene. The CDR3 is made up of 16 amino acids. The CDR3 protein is CASSGPDTDFRQPQHF. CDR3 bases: TGTGCCAGCAGCGGCCCGGACACGGACTTCAGACAGCCCCAGCATTTT.

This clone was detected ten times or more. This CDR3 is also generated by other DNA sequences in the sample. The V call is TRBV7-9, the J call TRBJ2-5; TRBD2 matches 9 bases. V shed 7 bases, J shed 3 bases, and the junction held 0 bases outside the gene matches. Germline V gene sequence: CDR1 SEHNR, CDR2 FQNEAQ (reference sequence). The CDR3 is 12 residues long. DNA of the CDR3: TGTGCCAGCAAGCGGGGGGAAGAGACCCAGTACTTC. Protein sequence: CASKRGEETQYF.

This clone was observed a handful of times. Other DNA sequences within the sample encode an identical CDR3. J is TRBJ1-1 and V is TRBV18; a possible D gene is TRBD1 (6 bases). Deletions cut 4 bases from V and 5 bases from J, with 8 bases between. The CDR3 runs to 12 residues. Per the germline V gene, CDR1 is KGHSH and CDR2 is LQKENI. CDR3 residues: CASSQQGTEAFF. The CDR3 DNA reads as TGTGCCAGCTCACAGCAGGGGACTGAAGCTTTCTTT. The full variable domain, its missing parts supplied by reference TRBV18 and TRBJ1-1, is NAGVMQNPRHLVRRRGQEARLRCSPMKGHSHVYWYRQLPEEGLKFMVYLQKENIIDESGMPKERFSAEFPKEGPSILRIQQVVRGDSAAYFCASSQQGTEAFFGQGTRLTVV.

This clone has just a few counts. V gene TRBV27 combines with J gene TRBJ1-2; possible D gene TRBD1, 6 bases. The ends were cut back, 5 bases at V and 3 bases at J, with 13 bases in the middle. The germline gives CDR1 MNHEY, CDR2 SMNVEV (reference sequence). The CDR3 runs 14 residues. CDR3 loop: CASSNRGQDYGYTF. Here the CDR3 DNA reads TGTGCCAGCAGTAATCGGGGGCAAGACTATGGCTACACCTTC.

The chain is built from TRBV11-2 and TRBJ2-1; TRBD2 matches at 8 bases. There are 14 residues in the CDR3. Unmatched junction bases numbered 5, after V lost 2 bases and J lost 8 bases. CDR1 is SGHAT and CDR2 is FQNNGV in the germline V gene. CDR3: CASSLTGGPYEQFF. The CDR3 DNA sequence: TGTGCCAGCAGCTTAACGGGAGGGCCGTATGAGCAGTTCTTC.

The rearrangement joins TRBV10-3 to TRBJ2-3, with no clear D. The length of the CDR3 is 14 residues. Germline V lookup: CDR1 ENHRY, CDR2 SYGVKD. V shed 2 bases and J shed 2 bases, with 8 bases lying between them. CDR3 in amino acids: CAISERLNTDTQYF. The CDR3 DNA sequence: TGTGCCATCAGTGAGCGGCTCAACACAGATACGCAGTATTTT.

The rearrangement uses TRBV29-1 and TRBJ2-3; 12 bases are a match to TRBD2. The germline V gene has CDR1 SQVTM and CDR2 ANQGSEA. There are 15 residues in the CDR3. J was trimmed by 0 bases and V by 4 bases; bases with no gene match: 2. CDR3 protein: CSVVLAGGSTDTQYF. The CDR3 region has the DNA TGCAGCGTTGTTCTAGCGGGGGGGAGCACAGATACGCAGTATTTT.

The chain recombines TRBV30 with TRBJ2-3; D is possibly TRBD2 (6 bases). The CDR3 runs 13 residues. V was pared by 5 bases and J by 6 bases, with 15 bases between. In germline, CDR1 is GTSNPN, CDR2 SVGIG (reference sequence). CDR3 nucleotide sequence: TGTGCCTGGGGGACTCCGCAGAGGGATACGCAGTATTTT. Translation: CAWGTPQRDTQYF.

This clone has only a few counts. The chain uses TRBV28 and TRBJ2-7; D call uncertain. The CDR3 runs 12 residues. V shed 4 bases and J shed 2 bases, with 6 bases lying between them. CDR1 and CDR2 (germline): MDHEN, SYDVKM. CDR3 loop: CASSSDAYEQYF. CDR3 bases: TGTGCCAGCAGTTCGGATGCCTACGAGCAGTACTTC.

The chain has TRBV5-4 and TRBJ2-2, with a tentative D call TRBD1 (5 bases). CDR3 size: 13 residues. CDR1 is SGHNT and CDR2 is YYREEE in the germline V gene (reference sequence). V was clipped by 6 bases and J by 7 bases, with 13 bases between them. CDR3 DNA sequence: TGTGCCAGCACCAGGTCGCAGGGCGGGGAGCTGTTTTTT. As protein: CASTRSQGGELFF.

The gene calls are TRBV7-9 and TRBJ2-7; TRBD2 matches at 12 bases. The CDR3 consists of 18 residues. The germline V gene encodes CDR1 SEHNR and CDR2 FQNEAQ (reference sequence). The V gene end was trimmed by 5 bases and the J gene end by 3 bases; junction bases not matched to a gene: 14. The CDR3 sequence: CASSLGFPSGRANYEQYF. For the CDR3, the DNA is TGTGCCAGCAGCCTAGGATTCCCTAGCGGGAGGGCTAACTACGAGCAGTACTTC. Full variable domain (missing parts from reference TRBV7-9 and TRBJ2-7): DTGVSQNPRHKITKRGQNVTFRCDPISEHNRLYWYRQTLGQGPEFLTYFQNEAQLEKSRLLSDRFSAERPKGSFSTLEIQRTEQGDSAMYLCASSLGFPSGRANYEQYFGPGTRLTVT.

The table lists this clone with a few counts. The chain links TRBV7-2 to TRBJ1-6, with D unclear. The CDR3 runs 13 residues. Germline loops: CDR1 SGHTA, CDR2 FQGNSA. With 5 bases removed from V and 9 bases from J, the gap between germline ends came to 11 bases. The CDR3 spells CASSAQASSPLHF. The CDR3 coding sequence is TGTGCCAGCAGCGCCCAGGCAAGTTCACCCCTCCACTTT.

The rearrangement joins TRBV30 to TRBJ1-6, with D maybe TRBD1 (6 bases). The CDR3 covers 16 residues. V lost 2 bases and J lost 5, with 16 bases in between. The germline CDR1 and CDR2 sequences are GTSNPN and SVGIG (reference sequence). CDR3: CAWSRGGQKDNSPLHF. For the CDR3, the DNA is TGTGCCTGGAGTCGCGGGGGGCAGAAAGATAATTCACCCCTCCACTTT.

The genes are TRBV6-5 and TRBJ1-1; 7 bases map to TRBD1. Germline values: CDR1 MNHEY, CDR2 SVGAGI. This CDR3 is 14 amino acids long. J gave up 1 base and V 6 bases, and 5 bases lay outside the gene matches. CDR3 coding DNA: TGTGCCAGCAGGCGACAGGGTGCGAACACTGAAGCTTTCTTT. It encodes CASRRQGANTEAFF.

The CDR3, as DNA: TGTGCCAGCACCAATTTAAACAGGTTCGAGCAGTACTTC. Protein sequence: CASTNLNRFEQYF. The chain has TRBV2 and TRBJ2-7, with D perhaps matching TRBD1 (5 bases). Germline-derived CDR1 and CDR2 are SNHLY and FYNNEI. The CDR3 totals 13 residues. The V and J ends lost 7 bases and 6 bases respectively, with 16 bases between them. The full variable domain, rest sourced from reference TRBV2 and TRBJ2-7, is EPEVTQTPSHQVTQMGQEVILRCVPISNHLYFYWYRQILGQKVEFLVSFYNNEISEKSEIFDDQFSVERPDGSNFTLKIRSTKLEDSAMYFCASTNLNRFEQYFGPGTRLTVT.

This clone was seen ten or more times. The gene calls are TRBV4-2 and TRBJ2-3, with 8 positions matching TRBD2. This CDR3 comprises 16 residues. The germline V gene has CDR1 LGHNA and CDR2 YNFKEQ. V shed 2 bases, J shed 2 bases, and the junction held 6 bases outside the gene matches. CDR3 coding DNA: TGTGCCAGCAGCCAAAGCGGGGGTGGAATCACAGATACGCAGTATTTT. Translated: CASSQSGGGITDTQYF.

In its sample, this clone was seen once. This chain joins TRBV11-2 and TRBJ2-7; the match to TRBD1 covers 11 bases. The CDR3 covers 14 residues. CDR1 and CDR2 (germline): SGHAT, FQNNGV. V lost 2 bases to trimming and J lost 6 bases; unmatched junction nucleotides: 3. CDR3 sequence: CASSLRTGGGEQYF. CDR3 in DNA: TGTGCCAGCAGCTTACGGACAGGGGGCGGCGAGCAGTACTTC.

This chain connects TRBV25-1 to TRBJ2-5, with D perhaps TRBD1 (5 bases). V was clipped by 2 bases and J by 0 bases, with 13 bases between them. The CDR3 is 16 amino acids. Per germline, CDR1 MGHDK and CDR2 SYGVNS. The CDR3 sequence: CASSEKQGSYQETQYF. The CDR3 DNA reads TGTGCCAGCAGTGAAAAGCAGGGATCCTACCAAGAGACCCAGTACTTC.

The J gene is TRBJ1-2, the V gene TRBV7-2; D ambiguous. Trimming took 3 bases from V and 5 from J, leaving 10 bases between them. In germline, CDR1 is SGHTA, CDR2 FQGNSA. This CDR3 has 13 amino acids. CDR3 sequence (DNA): TGTGCCAGCAGCTTCGCCCGACAATATGGCTACACCTTC. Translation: CASSFARQYGYTF.

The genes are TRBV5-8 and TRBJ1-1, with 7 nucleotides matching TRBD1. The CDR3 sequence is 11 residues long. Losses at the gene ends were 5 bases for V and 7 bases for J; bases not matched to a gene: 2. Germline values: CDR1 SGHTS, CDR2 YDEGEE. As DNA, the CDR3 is TGTGCCAGCAGGAGGACAGGTGAAGCTTTCTTT. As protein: CASRRTGEAFF.

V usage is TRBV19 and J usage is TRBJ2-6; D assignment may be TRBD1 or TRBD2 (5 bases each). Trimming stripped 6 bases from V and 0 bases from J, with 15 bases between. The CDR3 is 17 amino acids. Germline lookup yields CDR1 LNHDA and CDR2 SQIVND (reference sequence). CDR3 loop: CASSPLGTASGANVLTF. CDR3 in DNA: TGTGCCAGTAGCCCCCTTGGGACGGCCTCTGGGGCCAACGTCCTGACTTTC.

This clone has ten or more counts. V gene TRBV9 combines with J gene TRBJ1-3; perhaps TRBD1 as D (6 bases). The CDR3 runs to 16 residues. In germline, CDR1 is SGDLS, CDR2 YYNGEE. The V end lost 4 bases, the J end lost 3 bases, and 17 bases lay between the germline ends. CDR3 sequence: CASSKSQGGGGNTIYF. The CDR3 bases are TGTGCCAGCAGCAAGAGTCAGGGAGGGGGTGGAAACACCATATATTTT. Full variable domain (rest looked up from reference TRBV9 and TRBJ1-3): DSGVTQTPKHLITATGQRVTLRCSPRSGDLSVYWYQQSLDQGLQFLIQYYNGEERAKGNILERFSAQQFPDLHSELNLSSLELGDSALYFCASSKSQGGGGNTIYFGEGSWLTVV.

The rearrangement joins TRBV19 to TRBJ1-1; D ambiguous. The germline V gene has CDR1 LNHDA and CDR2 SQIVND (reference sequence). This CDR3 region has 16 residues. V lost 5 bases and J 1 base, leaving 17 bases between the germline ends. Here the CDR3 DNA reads TGTGCCAGTAGTGGGGAGACTGGTCGGCGGAACACTGAAGCTTTCTTT. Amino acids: CASSGETGRRNTEAFF.